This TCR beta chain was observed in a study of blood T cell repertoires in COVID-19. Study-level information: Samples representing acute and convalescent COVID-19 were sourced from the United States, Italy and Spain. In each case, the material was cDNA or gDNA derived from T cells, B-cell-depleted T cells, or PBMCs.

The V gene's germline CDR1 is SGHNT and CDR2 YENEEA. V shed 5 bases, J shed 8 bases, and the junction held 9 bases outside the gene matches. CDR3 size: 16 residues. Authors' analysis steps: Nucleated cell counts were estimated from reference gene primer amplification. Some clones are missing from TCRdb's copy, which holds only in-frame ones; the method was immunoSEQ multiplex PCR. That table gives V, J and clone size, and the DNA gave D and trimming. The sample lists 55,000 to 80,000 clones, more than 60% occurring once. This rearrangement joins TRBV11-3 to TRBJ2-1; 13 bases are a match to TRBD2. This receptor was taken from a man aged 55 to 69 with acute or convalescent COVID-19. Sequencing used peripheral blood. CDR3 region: CASSTWTSGRGDEQFF. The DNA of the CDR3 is TGTGCCAGCAGCACCTGGACTAGCGGGAGAGGAGATGAGCAGTTCTTC. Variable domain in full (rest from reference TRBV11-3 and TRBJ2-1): EAGVVQSPRYKIIEKKQPVAFWCNPISGHNTLYWYLQNLGQGPELLIRYENEEAVDDSQLPKDRFSAERLKGVDSTLKIQPAELGDSAVYLCASSTWTSGRGDEQFFGPGTRLTVL.